The subject of this entry is one TCR beta chain. Its antigen is unidentified. The repertoire was sequenced with immunoSEQ multiplex PCR; TCRdb's copy has only in-frame clones and lacks some. The profile shows some 36,000 clones, about nine tenths of them singletons. The data originate from a study of T cells in localized non-small cell lung cancer. Overall study results and limits: In the blood, greater T cell density corresponded to longer overall survival. T cell clonality was highest in uninvolved adjacent lung, above tumor. Adjacent lung held a median about 57 of the top 100 tumor clones.

This TCR was recovered from a male donor at least 60 years old with stage II lung adenocarcinoma. The sequencing here drew on peripheral blood mononuclear cells, taken before any cancer treatment.

The CDR3 sequence: CASSLAPSLDGYTF. The CDR3 bases are TGTGCCAGCAGCTTGGCACCGTCGTTGGATGGCTACACCTTC. The chain joins TRBV5-6 to TRBJ1-2; no firm D call. V was trimmed by 0 bases and J by 6 bases, leaving 12 bases between them. The CDR3 loop spans 14 amino acids. Germline CDR1 is SGHDT and CDR2 is YYEEEE.